These 4 T cell receptor beta chains share one sample of origin, sequenced in a study of blood T cell repertoires in COVID-19. This table comes from immunoSEQ multiplex PCR, and its TCRdb copy is limited to in-frame clones, with some not included. The profile shows about 250,000 clones, more than 70% of them singletons. The sequencing sample was made of peripheral blood. The receptors were gathered from a woman in her forties who had recovered from COVID-19.

This rearrangement joins TRBV4-3 to TRBJ1-2; TRBD1 agrees at 8 bases. This CDR3 has 17 residues. After removal of 3 bases from V and 2 bases from J, the junction contained 11 bases not matched to a gene. CDR1 is LGHNA, CDR2 YSLEER, per germline. Here the CDR3 reads CASSHTYRDRQNYGYTF. The DNA of the CDR3 is TGCGCCAGCAGCCACACTTACCGGGACAGGCAAAACTATGGCTACACCTTC.

The rearrangement uses TRBV10-3 and TRBJ2-7; 7 nucleotides agree with TRBD2. This CDR3 is built from 15 residues. CDR1 and CDR2 from the germline V gene are ENHRY and SYGVKD. V dropped 2 bases and J dropped 2; count of bases not matched to a gene: 6. CDR3 sequence (DNA): TGTGCCATCAGTGAGGTTGCTAGCGGTCCCTACGAGCAGTACTTC. This translates into CAISEVASGPYEQYF.

The gene calls are TRBV7-9 and TRBJ2-2; 11 bases line up with TRBD2. V lost 5 bases to trimming and J lost 4 bases; unmatched junction nucleotides: 6. The germline V gene encodes CDR1 SEHNR and CDR2 FQNEAQ (reference sequence). The CDR3 totals 16 residues. Here the CDR3 DNA reads TGTGCCAGCAGCCAGACTAGCGGGACTCTCACCGGGGAGCTGTTTTTT. It translates to CASSQTSGTLTGELFF.

This sequence joins TRBV7-8 and TRBJ1-1; 9 bases line up with TRBD1. The CDR3 extends over 15 amino acids. The J segment lost 5 bases and the V segment lost 5 bases, leaving 9 bases of the junction unmatched. Germline V gene sequence: CDR1 SGHVS, CDR2 FQNEAQ. DNA for the CDR3: TGTGCCAGCAGCCCCCACAGGGGGCCGTGGACTGAAGCTTTCTTT. This sequence encodes CASSPHRGPWTEAFF.